This T cell receptor beta chain derives from a study of blood T cell repertoires in COVID-19. Study-level background: Spain, Italy and the United States supplied samples that represented acute and convalescent COVID-19. The cDNA or gDNA used as material had been derived from T cells, B-cell-depleted T cells, or PBMCs.

Seattle's cohort entered during active infection and was followed longitudinally. This CDR3 is built from 14 residues. The germline V and J ends were trimmed by 0 bases and 1 base, with 5 bases remaining between them. Per the germline V gene, CDR1 is LGHDT and CDR2 is YNNKEL (reference sequence). Source study methods: Researchers report that nucleated cell counts were estimated from reference gene primer amplification. Libraries were prepared by immunoSEQ multiplex PCR; TCRdb keeps only in-frame clonotypes and omits some of them. D and trimming come from the DNA, and the V and J calls and clone size come from that table. The table includes 350,000 to 500,000 clones, about 90% detected once.

Sequencing input: peripheral blood. The chain links TRBV3-1 (or the pseudogene TRBV3-2) to TRBJ2-3; TRBD1 is a possible D gene (5 bases). This TCR came from a man between 18 and 35 years old with COVID-19, enrolled during active disease. The CDR3 nucleotides are TGTGCCAGCAGCCAAGAAGGGGGCACAGATACGCAGTATTTT. Protein: CASSQEGGTDTQYF.